The 8 T cell receptor beta chains below were found in one sample sequenced in a study of cytomegalovirus exposure and HLA in healthy donors. Researchers ran the PCR with 60 Vbeta and 13 Jbeta primers. Sequencing was performed with immunoSEQ multiplex PCR; in TCRdb, only in-frame clones are kept and a portion is missing. This repertoire shows 110,000 to 150,000 clones, about three quarters found once; its top ten account for roughly 3.8%. The specimen was PBMCs. The receptor source for this set is a male donor in good health and CMV-seronegative.

As to this clone: Compared with germline, one end of the junction differs, possibly owing to a read error. The chain carries TRBV7-9 and TRBJ1-6; 10 bases match TRBD1. The CDR3 totals 17 residues. CDR1 SEHNR and CDR2 FQNEAQ come from the germline V gene (reference sequence). CDR3 protein: CSSSLAGTGAGNSPLHF. CDR3 coding DNA: TGTTCCAGCAGCTTGGCCGGGACAGGGGCTGGAAATTCACCCCTCCACTTT.

The rearrangement joins TRBV13 to TRBJ1-1; no firm D call. The germline V and J ends were trimmed by 5 bases and 1 base, with 14 bases remaining between them. The CDR3 runs to 15 residues. Germline CDR1 and CDR2: PRHDT and FYEKMQ (reference sequence). CDR3 sequence: CASSQKNTENTEAFF. CDR3 sequence (DNA): TGTGCCAGCAGCCAGAAAAATACAGAGAACACTGAAGCTTTCTTT.

The chain carries TRBV6-6 and TRBJ2-1, with 10 bases that match TRBD2. Trimming cost V 5 bases and J 4 bases; bases outside gene matches: 5. This CDR3 has 15 residues. Germline CDR1 is MNHNY and CDR2 is SVGAGI (reference sequence). The CDR3 region has the DNA TGTGCCAGCAGTCCGACTAGCGGGTCTTACAATGAGCAGTTCTTC. It is translated as CASSPTSGSYNEQFF.

CDR3: CASSFRADTQYF. CDR3 nucleotides: TGCGCCAGCAGCTTCAGGGCAGATACGCAGTATTTT. This chain uses TRBV5-1 with TRBJ2-3; perhaps TRBD1 as D (5 bases). Per germline, CDR1 SGHRS and CDR2 YFSETQ. The ends were cut back, 2 bases at V and 4 bases at J, with 5 bases in the middle. This CDR3 spans 12 amino acids.

The chain couples TRBV29-1 to TRBJ2-5; weak D call: TRBD1 (6 bases). CDR1 SQVTM and CDR2 ANQGSEA come from the germline V gene. V was clipped by 5 bases and J by 5 bases, with 9 bases between them. CDR3 length: 11 residues. As DNA, the CDR3 is TGCAGCGTTACAGGGTTGGAGACCCAGTACTTC. It codes for CSVTGLETQYF. The full variable domain, rest sourced from reference TRBV29-1 and TRBJ2-5, is SAVISQKPSRDICQRGTSLTIQCQVDSQVTMMFWYRQQPGQSLTLIATANQGSEATYESGFVIDKFPISRPNLTFSTLTVSNMSPEDSSIYLCSVTGLETQYFGPGTRLLVL.

This chain uses TRBV9 with TRBJ1-4; no clear D gene. CDR3 size: 13 residues. Trimming took off 0 bases at V and 5 bases at J, with 5 bases between the two ends. Germline CDR1 is SGDLS and CDR2 is YYNGEE. CDR3 sequence: CASSVGPNEKLFF. CDR3 nucleotide sequence: TGTGCCAGCAGCGTAGGGCCGAATGAAAAACTGTTTTTT.

The genes are TRBV5-8 and TRBJ2-2; 9 bases align to TRBD1. V was pared by 2 bases and J by 7 bases, with 12 bases of the junction left unmatched. This CDR3 spans 17 amino acids. CDR1 is SGHTS, CDR2 YDEGEE, per germline. The DNA for the CDR3 is TGTGCCAGCAGCTTAACCCTACAGGGGGCGACGATCGGGGAGCTGTTTTTT. Protein product: CASSLTLQGATIGELFF.

The chain uses TRBV9 and TRBJ2-3; unclear D gene. The germline V gene has CDR1 SGDLS and CDR2 YYNGEE. Trimming removed 0 bases from V and 0 bases from J, with 5 bases in between. CDR3 length equals 14 residues. CDR3 coding DNA: TGTGCCAGCAGCGTAGCGACTAGCACAGATACGCAGTATTTT. Translation: CASSVATSTDTQYF.